This TCR beta chain appears in the sequencing data of a study of breast tumors, draining lymph nodes, adjacent tissues. MiXCR, run by TCRdb on the multiplex PCR reads, gives a single entry per CDR3 protein. In the table there are about 150,000 distinct CDR3 sequences, around a third of which are singletons. Germline loops: CDR1 GTSNPN, CDR2 SVGIG (reference sequence). Trimming cost V 3 bases and J 6 bases, with 17 bases left between them. CDR3 length equals 15 residues. Samples came from axillary lymph nodes draining the breast cancer. This clonotype was counted many times. The sequencing input was axillary lymph node tissue. This chain joins TRBV30 and TRBJ2-2, with a possible D match to TRBD1 (6 bases). The receptor comes from a female donor with breast cancer. Some clones in this sample may be carry-over from other donors' samples. CDR3 nucleotides: TGTGCCTGGAGGCCCCGGGCAGGGGTTGCCGGGGAGCTGTTTTTT. Its translation is CAWRPRAGVAGELFF.